A selection of T cell receptor beta chains follows, all from one sample in a study of CD8+ T cells in alopecia areata. The repertoire was sequenced with immunoSEQ multiplex PCR; TCRdb's copy has only in-frame clones and lacks some. The sample shows about 210,000 clones, over 60% of them seen only once. Material: CD4+ T cells sorted from blood, obtained at week 4, from a patient treated with tofacitinib. The receptors derive from a human donor with alopecia areata. CDR3s include the opening cysteine and the closing phenylalanine or tryptophan. Fields, in order: J gene, clone size, V gene, D gene, CDR3 protein, CDR3 DNA. A D gene is named only where the DNA matches it firmly. Clone size is stated in some rows and not others, as once, few, many or a class when expanded.

>TRBJ1-6|.|TRBV5-1|TRBD1
CASSLDRGVNSPLHF
TGCGCCAGCAGCTTGGACAGGGGGGTCAATTCACCCCTCCACTTT
>TRBJ1-2|.|TRBV5-1|.
CASREGIDGYTF
TGCGCCAGCAGGGAGGGGATAGATGGCTACACCTTC
>TRBJ1-6|.|TRBV18|.
CASSPTTGMLGSPLHF
TGTGCCAGCTCACCTACGACAGGAATGCTAGGTTCACCCCTCCACTTT
>TRBJ1-1|.|TRBV2|.
CASRSGQTLGAFF
TGTGCCAGCAGGAGTGGACAGACCTTGGGAGCTTTCTTT
>TRBJ1-2|once|TRBV30|.
CAWSAGALDYGYTF
TGTGCCTGGAGTGCCGGCGCCCTGGACTATGGCTACACCTTC
>TRBJ2-7|.|TRBV29-1|TRBD1
CSVDGQGAGYEQYF
TGCAGCGTTGACGGTCAGGGGGCGGGCTACGAGCAGTACTTC
>TRBJ1-3|.|TRBV7-7|.
CASSLDATSGNTIYF
TGTGCTAGCAGCTTAGATGCTACTTCTGGAAACACCATATATTTT
>TRBJ2-5|.|TRBV29-1|TRBD1
CSATLGGRETQYF
TGCAGCGCCACCCTAGGGGGCCGGGAGACCCAGTACTTC
>TRBJ2-7|few|TRBV28|.
CASSSGPYEQYF
TGTGCCAGCAGTTCGGGGCCCTACGAGCAGTACTTC
>TRBJ2-7|once|TRBV2|.
CASKTYEQYF
TGTGCCAGCAAGACCTACGAGCAGTACTTC
>TRBJ2-6|.|TRBV7-3|.
CASSPRTSGANVLTF
TGTGCCAGCAGCCCAAGGACCTCTGGGGCCAACGTCCTGACTTTC
>TRBJ1-2|once|TRBV20-1|.
CSARFNGGYTF
TGCAGTGCTAGATTTAATGGCGGCTACACCTTC
>TRBJ1-1|.|TRBV28|.
CASSFQGAEAFF
TGTGCCAGCAGTTTTCAAGGCGCTGAAGCTTTCTTT
>TRBJ1-2|.|TRBV7-9|.
CASSLDAGLGGYTF
TGTGCCAGCAGCTTAGATGCAGGGTTGGGAGGCTACACCTTC
>TRBJ1-1|.|TRBV5-1|.
CASSLGGNTEAFF
TGCGCCAGCAGCTTGGGGGGGAACACTGAAGCTTTCTTT
>TRBJ2-5|.|TRBV2|.
CASSLGYAETQYF
TGTGCCAGCAGTCTTGGCTACGCGGAGACCCAGTACTTC
>TRBJ2-3|.|TRBV2|.
CASTTDSRTDTQYF
TGTGCCAGCACCACGGACAGCCGCACAGATACGCAGTATTTT
>TRBJ1-6|.|TRBV9|.
CASSGDTTPLHF
TGTGCCAGCAGCGGGGACACCACTCCCCTCCACTTT
>TRBJ2-7|.|TRBV7-4|.
CASRPRQDQSYEQYF
TGTGCCAGCAGACCTAGACAAGACCAGTCCTACGAGCAGTACTTC
>TRBJ2-1|.|TRBV29-1|TRBD1
CSVEDYRGRNEQFF
TGCAGCGTTGAAGATTACAGGGGCAGGAATGAGCAGTTCTTC
>TRBJ1-2|few|TRBV4-3|.
CASSQDPGNYGYTF
TGCGCCAGCAGCCAAGACCCAGGGAACTATGGCTACACCTTC
>TRBJ1-5|.|TRBV11-2|.
CASSLTASNQPQHF
TGTGCCAGCAGCTTGACAGCTAGCAATCAGCCCCAGCATTTT
>TRBJ2-5|few|TRBV7-8|TRBD1
CASSQQTGDQETQYF
TGTGCCAGCAGCCAACAAACAGGGGACCAAGAGACCCAGTACTTC
>TRBJ2-7|few|TRBV25-1|.
CASRGISYEQYF
TGTGCCAGCAGGGGTATCTCCTACGAGCAGTACTTC
>TRBJ2-5|once|TRBV30|.
CAWSRGYQETQYF
TGTGCCTGGAGCCGGGGCTACCAAGAGACCCAGTACTTC
>TRBJ2-3|.|TRBV30|TRBD1
CAWSRQGAMADAQYF
TGTGCCTGGAGTCGACAGGGGGCAATGGCAGATGCGCAGTATTTT
>TRBJ1-2|.|TRBV7-9|TRBD1
CASSHGQVGYTF
TGTGCCAGCAGCCATGGACAGGTCGGCTACACCTTC
>TRBJ2-5|.|TRBV15|.
CATSRDLYQETQYF
TGTGCCACCAGCAGAGATTTGTACCAAGAGACCCAGTACTTC
>TRBJ2-3|.|TRBV28|.
CASSPLGDTQYF
TGTGCCAGCAGCCCCCTCGGGGATACGCAGTATTTT
>TRBJ2-5|.|TRBV29-1|.
CSVEWRGAQETQYF
TGCAGCGTTGAATGGCGGGGCGCCCAAGAGACCCAGTACTTC
>TRBJ2-7|.|TRBV29-1|TRBD2
CSVRPSGGPIYKQYF
TGCAGCGTGCGACCTAGCGGGGGCCCTATCTACAAGCAGTACTTC
>TRBJ1-5|.|TRBV2|.
CASTFAGSNQPQHF
TGTGCCAGCACCTTTGCGGGTTCCAATCAGCCCCAGCATTTT
>TRBJ1-1|.|TRBV7-2|TRBD1
CASSSQGDTEAFF
TGTGCCAGCAGCTCCCAGGGGGACACTGAAGCTTTCTTT
>TRBJ1-2|.|TRBV30|.
CAWSVGANYGYTF
TGTGCCTGGAGTGTAGGCGCTAACTATGGCTACACCTTC
>TRBJ2-3|few|TRBV7-2|.
CASSLVGADTQYF
TGTGCCAGCAGCTTAGTTGGGGCGGATACGCAGTATTTT
>TRBJ1-2|few|TRBV7-2|TRBD1
CASSLGDRLWGYTF
TGTGCCAGCAGCTTAGGGGACAGGCTCTGGGGCTACACCTTC
>TRBJ1-2|once|TRBV15|.
CATSRDLWDYGYTF
TGTGCCACCAGCAGAGATTTATGGGATTATGGCTACACCTTC
>TRBJ2-1|.|TRBV5-1|.
CASSEPPMDEQFF
TGCGCCAGCAGCGAACCCCCTATGGATGAGCAGTTCTTC
>TRBJ1-5|.|TRBV6-6|TRBD1
CASSSGQGSNQPQHF
TGTGCCAGCAGTTCCGGACAGGGAAGCAATCAGCCCCAGCATTTT
>TRBJ1-1|.|TRBV18|.
CASSPFSDSNTEAFF
TGTGCCAGCTCACCATTTTCAGATTCCAACACTGAAGCTTTCTTT
>TRBJ2-3|.|TRBV29-1|TRBD2
CSVALGGSSDTQYF
TGCAGCGTTGCCCTGGGGGGGTCGTCAGATACGCAGTATTTT
>TRBJ2-4|.|TRBV20-1|.
CSASPREALSF
TGCAGTGCCAGCCCTAGGGAAGCGTTGAGCTTC
>TRBJ1-1|.|TRBV6-6|.
CASSKSTGLMNTEAFF
TGTGCCAGCAGCAAATCGACAGGCCTCATGAACACTGAAGCTTTCTTT
>TRBJ2-3|.|TRBV30|.
CAWSTRGIDTQYF
TGTGCCTGGAGTACCCGAGGAATAGATACGCAGTATTTT
>TRBJ2-7|.|TRBV4-2|.
CASSQSTSSGTYEQYF
TGTGCCAGCAGCCAGTCAACGAGTAGCGGAACCTACGAGCAGTACTTC
>TRBJ2-1|.|TRBV7-9|.
CASSPPGARDNEQFF
TGTGCCAGCAGCCCCCCCGGGGCCCGAGACAATGAGCAGTTCTTC
>TRBJ2-5|.|TRBV5-1|.
CASSFLLSAQETQYF
TGCGCCAGCAGCTTCCTACTAAGCGCCCAAGAGACCCAGTACTTC
>TRBJ1-2|once|TRBV5-1|.
CASSPRERYGYTF
TGCGCCAGCAGCCCAAGGGAGCGATATGGCTACACCTTC
>TRBJ2-7|.|TRBV20-1|.
CSAKDYPTEYF
TGCAGTGCTAAGGACTACCCCACAGAGTACTTC
>TRBJ1-1|once|TRBV2|.
CASSEQGYDTEAFF
TGTGCCAGCAGTGAACAGGGATATGACACTGAAGCTTTCTTT
>TRBJ1-1|.|TRBV28|.
CASSLDREAFF
TGTGCCAGCAGTTTAGACAGGGAAGCTTTCTTT
>TRBJ1-6|.|TRBV7-2|.
CASSSEWSSYNSPLHF
TGTGCCAGCAGCTCAGAATGGTCCTCTTATAATTCACCCCTCCACTTT
>TRBJ2-3|few|TRBV29-1|.
CSVDSSDSTDTQYF
TGCAGCGTTGATAGCTCCGATAGCACAGATACGCAGTATTTT
>TRBJ1-5|.|TRBV28|.
CASSLAGEGQPQHF
TGTGCCAGCAGTTTAGCAGGGGAGGGCCAGCCCCAGCATTTT
>TRBJ2-1|.|TRBV14|.
CASSQETGLVGNEQFF
TGTGCCAGCAGCCAAGAAACGGGGCTAGTGGGGAATGAGCAGTTCTTC
>TRBJ1-2|.|TRBV29-1|.
CSVQTDGLNYGYTF
TGCAGCGTCCAGACCGACGGACTTAACTATGGCTACACCTTC
>TRBJ1-2|.|TRBV7-8|TRBD1
CASSFTGGYGYTF
TGTGCCAGCAGCTTTACAGGGGGTTATGGCTACACCTTC
>TRBJ2-2|.|TRBV5-1|.
CASSLFGPNTGELFF
TGCGCCAGCAGCTTGTTTGGCCCGAACACCGGGGAGCTGTTTTTT
>TRBJ2-4|.|TRBV14|TRBD1
CASSPPGTGGYIQYF
TGTGCCAGCAGCCCTCCCGGGACAGGGGGGTACATTCAGTACTTC
>TRBJ2-5|.|TRBV4-3|.
CASSQNGHSEETQYF
TGCGCCAGCAGCCAAAATGGGCACTCCGAAGAGACCCAGTACTTC